This is a list of T cell receptor beta chains from one sample in a study of blood T cell repertoires in COVID-19. Sequenced by immunoSEQ multiplex PCR; TCRdb stores in-frame clones only, minus some. The sample lists about 54,000 clones; 83% were seen once. What was sequenced was peripheral blood. These receptors came from a woman aged 60-75 years with acute or convalescent COVID-19. Both conserved end residues are part of each CDR3. The order of the fields is clone size, D gene, J gene, V gene, CDR3 DNA, CDR3 protein. A D gene is named only where the DNA matches it firmly. Only part of the rows carry a size: once, few, many, or a class if the clone is expanded.

abundance: -
d_gene: -
j_gene: TRBJ2-2
v_gene: TRBV30
CDR3nt: TGTGCCTGGAGTAGGTTGGGGCAGGCGAACACCGGGGAGCTGTTTTTT
CDR3aa: CAWSRLGQANTGELFF

abundance: -
d_gene: -
j_gene: TRBJ2-3
v_gene: TRBV27
CDR3nt: TGTGCCAGCAGTTTTATCCCTCGCTACGGGCAGTATTTT
CDR3aa: CASSFIPRYGQYF

abundance: -
d_gene: -
j_gene: TRBJ2-5
v_gene: TRBV10-3
CDR3nt: TGTGCCATCAGTTGGGGGGTAGGAGAGACCCAGTACTTC
CDR3aa: CAISWGVGETQYF

abundance: -
d_gene: TRBD2
j_gene: TRBJ2-5
v_gene: TRBV2
CDR3nt: TGTGCCAGCAACCGGGTAGCGGGGGGAAAAGAGACCCAGTACTTC
CDR3aa: CASNRVAGGKETQYF

abundance: -
d_gene: -
j_gene: TRBJ1-5
v_gene: TRBV19
CDR3nt: TGTGCCAGTAGCCCCGGGCCCGCCTCAGGGGATCAGCCCCAGCATTTT
CDR3aa: CASSPGPASGDQPQHF

abundance: -
d_gene: TRBD1
j_gene: TRBJ1-6
v_gene: TRBV27
CDR3nt: TGTGCCAGCAGCACGGGACAGGTTAATTCTTCACCCCTCCACTTT
CDR3aa: CASSTGQVNSSPLHF

abundance: once
d_gene: TRBD1
j_gene: TRBJ1-1
v_gene: TRBV19
CDR3nt: TGTGCCAGTAAGACAGGGGGCGAGGGGACTGAAGCTTTCTTT
CDR3aa: CASKTGGEGTEAFF

abundance: once
d_gene: -
j_gene: TRBJ1-5
v_gene: TRBV6-5
CDR3nt: TGTGCCAGCATGAGCGGTAGCAATCAGCCCCAGCATTTT
CDR3aa: CASMSGSNQPQHF

abundance: -
d_gene: -
j_gene: TRBJ1-1
v_gene: TRBV30
CDR3nt: TGTGCCTGGATGCGAAAAGGACATAACGAGAACACTGAAGCTTTCTTT
CDR3aa: CAWMRKGHNENTEAFF

abundance: -
d_gene: TRBD2
j_gene: TRBJ2-1
v_gene: TRBV7-2
CDR3nt: TGTGCCAGCAGCCCTATGACTAGCGGGGGGAGGGAGCAGTTCTTC
CDR3aa: CASSPMTSGGREQFF

abundance: -
d_gene: -
j_gene: TRBJ2-7
v_gene: TRBV29-1
CDR3nt: TGCAGCGTTGAAACGGATCAGGGAGGCTACGAGCAGTACTTC
CDR3aa: CSVETDQGGYEQYF

abundance: few
d_gene: -
j_gene: TRBJ2-3
v_gene: TRBV9
CDR3nt: TGTGCCAGCAGCTCACAGCTCTCTAGCACAGATACGCAGTATTTT
CDR3aa: CASSSQLSSTDTQYF

abundance: -
d_gene: -
j_gene: TRBJ2-7
v_gene: TRBV6-6
CDR3nt: TGTGCCAGCAGTTACGCCTCGGGGTACGAGCAGTACTTC
CDR3aa: CASSYASGYEQYF

abundance: -
d_gene: TRBD1
j_gene: TRBJ1-2
v_gene: TRBV28
CDR3nt: TGTGCCAGCACCCAGACAGGGAATAACTATGGCTACACCTTC
CDR3aa: CASTQTGNNYGYTF

abundance: -
d_gene: -
j_gene: TRBJ2-7
v_gene: TRBV11-1
CDR3nt: TGTGCCAGCAGCTTACGCAGGGACTACGAGCAGTACTTC
CDR3aa: CASSLRRDYEQYF

abundance: -
d_gene: TRBD2
j_gene: TRBJ2-1
v_gene: TRBV7-2
CDR3nt: TGTGCCAGCAGTTTAGGGACTAGCGTTTACAATGAGCAGTTCTTC
CDR3aa: CASSLGTSVYNEQFF

abundance: few
d_gene: -
j_gene: TRBJ1-1
v_gene: TRBV6-5
CDR3nt: TGTGCCAGCAGCAGGATGAACACTGAAGCTTTCTTT
CDR3aa: CASSRMNTEAFF

abundance: -
d_gene: -
j_gene: TRBJ1-2
v_gene: TRBV14
CDR3nt: TGTGCCAGCAGCCAAGACGGGCAGGGGAAGGTTGGCTACACCTTC
CDR3aa: CASSQDGQGKVGYTF

abundance: -
d_gene: -
j_gene: TRBJ1-3
v_gene: TRBV5-1
CDR3nt: TGCGCCAGCAGCTTGGAAGGACTGACCTCTGGAAACACCATATATTTT
CDR3aa: CASSLEGLTSGNTIYF

abundance: -
d_gene: -
j_gene: TRBJ1-5
v_gene: TRBV4-2
CDR3nt: TGTGCCAGCAGCCAAGATCTGACTTCGGATACGCCCCAGCATTTT
CDR3aa: CASSQDLTSDTPQHF

abundance: -
d_gene: -
j_gene: TRBJ1-5
v_gene: TRBV28
CDR3nt: TGTGCCAGCAGGAAGAGGTCCCACCAGCCCCAGCATTTT
CDR3aa: CASRKRSHQPQHF

abundance: -
d_gene: -
j_gene: TRBJ1-3
v_gene: TRBV19
CDR3nt: TGTGCCAGTAGTAGAAACCTACAGGAGGGGATTAACTCTGGAAACACCATATATTTT
CDR3aa: CASSRNLQEGINSGNTIYF

abundance: -
d_gene: -
j_gene: TRBJ2-1
v_gene: TRBV29-1
CDR3nt: TGCAGCGTTGAAGGGCAGCGGAATCCCTCCTACAATGAGCAGTTCTTC
CDR3aa: CSVEGQRNPSYNEQFF

abundance: -
d_gene: TRBD1
j_gene: TRBJ2-3
v_gene: TRBV5-4
CDR3nt: TGTGCCAGCAGGGCCGGGACAGGGGGGACAGATACGCAGTATTTT
CDR3aa: CASRAGTGGTDTQYF

abundance: once
d_gene: TRBD1
j_gene: TRBJ1-2
v_gene: TRBV6-6
CDR3nt: TGTGCCAGCAGTAGACAGGGTTGGGACTATGGCTACACCTTC
CDR3aa: CASSRQGWDYGYTF

abundance: -
d_gene: TRBD2
j_gene: TRBJ2-1
v_gene: TRBV2
CDR3nt: TGTGCCAGCAGGAAAGCGGGAGTCAATGAGCAGTTCTTC
CDR3aa: CASRKAGVNEQFF

abundance: -
d_gene: TRBD1
j_gene: TRBJ1-6
v_gene: TRBV7-9
CDR3nt: TGTGCCAGCAGCTCTACAGGGGTTTCGGGCCATTCACCCCTCCACTTT
CDR3aa: CASSSTGVSGHSPLHF

abundance: -
d_gene: -
j_gene: TRBJ2-3
v_gene: TRBV9
CDR3nt: TGTGCCAGCAGCGTTGGGCCCAGCACAGATACGCAGTATTTT
CDR3aa: CASSVGPSTDTQYF

abundance: -
d_gene: -
j_gene: TRBJ1-2
v_gene: TRBV7-2
CDR3nt: TGTGCCAGCAGCTTCATCGGAGGCTCGGGGTATGGCTACACCTTC
CDR3aa: CASSFIGGSGYGYTF

abundance: -
d_gene: TRBD2
j_gene: TRBJ2-7
v_gene: TRBV5-6
CDR3nt: TGTGCCAGCAGCTTCGGGACTAGATCCTACGAGCAGTACTTC
CDR3aa: CASSFGTRSYEQYF

abundance: few
d_gene: -
j_gene: TRBJ1-2
v_gene: TRBV30
CDR3nt: TGTGCCTGGAAGGTTCGAGACCGAGTGTTTCTCAGGGGCTACACCTTC
CDR3aa: CAWKVRDRVFLRGYTF

abundance: -
d_gene: TRBD1
j_gene: TRBJ2-1
v_gene: TRBV5-1
CDR3nt: TGCGCCAGCAAGGGACAGGGGTTTAATGAGCAGTTCTTC
CDR3aa: CASKGQGFNEQFF

abundance: -
d_gene: TRBD2
j_gene: TRBJ2-1
v_gene: TRBV5-6
CDR3nt: TGTGCCAGCGGGACTAGCGGGAGGACCGCCTACAATGAGCAGTTCTTC
CDR3aa: CASGTSGRTAYNEQFF

abundance: -
d_gene: -
j_gene: TRBJ2-3
v_gene: TRBV11-2
CDR3nt: TGTGCCAGCAGCTTAGGTCGCGGGACCCCAAGCACAGATACGCAGTATTTT
CDR3aa: CASSLGRGTPSTDTQYF

abundance: -
d_gene: TRBD1
j_gene: TRBJ1-5
v_gene: TRBV19
CDR3nt: TGTGCCAGTAAAAGCAAGGGACAGGGGGGCAATCAGCCCCAGCATTTT
CDR3aa: CASKSKGQGGNQPQHF

abundance: -
d_gene: -
j_gene: TRBJ1-5
v_gene: TRBV5-6
CDR3nt: TGTGCCAGCAGCACCCTCGGGGTTAGCAATCAGCCCCAGCATTTT
CDR3aa: CASSTLGVSNQPQHF

abundance: -
d_gene: TRBD1
j_gene: TRBJ1-5
v_gene: TRBV4-2
CDR3nt: TGTGCCAGCAGCCAGCAACGGGGACAGGGAATGGGCAATCAGCCCCAGCATTTT
CDR3aa: CASSQQRGQGMGNQPQHF

abundance: -
d_gene: TRBD1
j_gene: TRBJ1-1
v_gene: TRBV27
CDR3nt: TGTGCCAGCAGTTCCCAGGGGGCTCTAAAGACTGAAGCTTTCTTT
CDR3aa: CASSSQGALKTEAFF

abundance: -
d_gene: -
j_gene: TRBJ1-5
v_gene: TRBV19
CDR3nt: TGTGCCAGTATGGAAGGGAGGGGTTATAGCAATCAGCCCCAGCATTTT
CDR3aa: CASMEGRGYSNQPQHF

abundance: -
d_gene: -
j_gene: TRBJ2-5
v_gene: TRBV27
CDR3nt: TGTGCCAGCAGGGGGGGAACCGTGTGGGAGACCCAGTACTTC
CDR3aa: CASRGGTVWETQYF

abundance: -
d_gene: -
j_gene: TRBJ2-1
v_gene: TRBV5-4
CDR3nt: TGTGCCAGCAGCTCACGAGAGGCAAATGAGCAGTTCTTC
CDR3aa: CASSSREANEQFF

abundance: -
d_gene: TRBD1
j_gene: TRBJ2-5
v_gene: TRBV9
CDR3nt: TGTGCCAGCAGCGTCCTAACAGGGGGAGAGACCCAGTACTTC
CDR3aa: CASSVLTGGETQYF

abundance: -
d_gene: TRBD1
j_gene: TRBJ1-1
v_gene: TRBV5-1
CDR3nt: TGCGCCAGCAGCTTGACAGGGGAAGGCACTGAAGCTTTCTTT
CDR3aa: CASSLTGEGTEAFF

abundance: few
d_gene: TRBD1
j_gene: TRBJ1-6
v_gene: TRBV6-5
CDR3nt: TGTGCCAGCAGGTCCGGGACAGGGACTTCACCCCTCCACTTT
CDR3aa: CASRSGTGTSPLHF

abundance: -
d_gene: -
j_gene: TRBJ2-1
v_gene: TRBV27
CDR3nt: TGTGCCAGCAGTTTAACGGGCAATGAGCAGTTCTTC
CDR3aa: CASSLTGNEQFF

abundance: -
d_gene: -
j_gene: TRBJ2-7
v_gene: TRBV5-1
CDR3nt: TGCGCCAGCAGCTTGGCCGGGACTTTAAACTACGAGCAGTACTTC
CDR3aa: CASSLAGTLNYEQYF

abundance: -
d_gene: -
j_gene: TRBJ1-1
v_gene: TRBV28
CDR3nt: TGTGCCAGCAGACTCTATCAGGTTGCTTTCTTT
CDR3aa: CASRLYQVAFF

abundance: -
d_gene: -
j_gene: TRBJ2-3
v_gene: TRBV24-1
CDR3nt: TGTGCCACCAGTGACCCAGGGAGGGGGGTCACAGATACGCAGTATTTT
CDR3aa: CATSDPGRGVTDTQYF